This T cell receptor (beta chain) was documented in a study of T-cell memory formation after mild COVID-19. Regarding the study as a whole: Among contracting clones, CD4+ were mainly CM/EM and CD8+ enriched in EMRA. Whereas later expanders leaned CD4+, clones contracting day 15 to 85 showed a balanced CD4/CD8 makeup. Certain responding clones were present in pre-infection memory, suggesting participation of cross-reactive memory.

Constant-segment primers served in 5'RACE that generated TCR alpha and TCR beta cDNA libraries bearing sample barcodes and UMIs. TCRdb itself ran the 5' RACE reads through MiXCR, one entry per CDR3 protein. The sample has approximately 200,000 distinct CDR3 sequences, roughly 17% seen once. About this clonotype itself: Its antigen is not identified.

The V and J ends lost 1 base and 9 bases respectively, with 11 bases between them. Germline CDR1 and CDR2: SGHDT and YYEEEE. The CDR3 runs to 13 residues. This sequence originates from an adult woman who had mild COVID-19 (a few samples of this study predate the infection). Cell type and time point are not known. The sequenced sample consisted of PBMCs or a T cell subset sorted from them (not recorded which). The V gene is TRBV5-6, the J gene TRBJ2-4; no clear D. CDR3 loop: CASSLKGSSIQYF. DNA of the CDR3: TGTGCCAGCAGCTTGAAAGGTTCGTCCATTCAGTACTTC.